This T cell receptor beta chain stems from a study of identifying expanded T cells in peripheral blood. In regard to this clone: The antigen is undetermined.

The CDR3 is 14 residues long. Germline V gives CDR1 MRHNA, CDR2 SNTAGT. V gave up 5 bases and J gave up 4 bases; unmatched junction bases: 5. Points from the study as a whole: Roughly 1.1 clones differed between technical replicates, versus approximately 17 and 20 over time. Variance in clone template counts between approximately 2-week samples significantly increased with total template count across all healthy donors.

Sequencing was performed with immunoSEQ multiplex PCR; in TCRdb, only in-frame clones are kept and a portion is missing. The repertoire holds about 130,000 clones, with about 86% as singletons. This receptor was identified in a person between 18 and 75 years old in good health. This sequence joins TRBV6-4 and TRBJ1-2, with 9 bases matching TRBD1. Sequenced sample: blood. This CDR3 is CASSRDRESYGYTF. The CDR3 coding sequence is TGTGCCAGCAGTAGGGACAGGGAGTCCTATGGCTACACCTTC.